This T cell receptor beta chain was sequenced during a study of cytomegalovirus exposure and HLA in healthy donors. Germline CDR1 reads MNHNS; CDR2 reads SASEGT. This CDR3 comprises 11 residues. The PCR used 60 Vbeta and 13 Jbeta primers. This table comes from immunoSEQ multiplex PCR, and its TCRdb copy is limited to in-frame clones, with some not included. The profile shows 180,000 or so clones, around 62% of them singletons. Points on this clone: Germline and junction disagree at one end, which may indicate a read error.

The TCR was taken from a man in his forties in good health and CMV-seronegative. Sequenced: PBMCs. The chain joins TRBV6-1 to TRBJ2-1; possible D gene TRBD2, 6 bases. The CDR3 spells CASSSGLRDVF. In nucleotides, the CDR3 is TGTGCCAGCAGTAGCGGACTGCGGGATGTCTTC.